This TCR beta chain was sequenced for a study of cytomegalovirus exposure and HLA in healthy donors. Study observations and caveats: The authors excluded some V segments, including TRBV6-2 and TRBV6-3, as indistinguishable. A missense variant in DCLRE1C was later tied to TCR beta V- and J-gene trimming.

Germline V gene data show CDR1 as MNHEY and CDR2 as SMNVEV (reference sequence). This CDR3 is 12 amino acids long. V shed 3 bases and J shed 7 bases, with 7 bases lying between them. Comments on this clone: Its specificity is unknown.

The PCR employed 60 Vbeta primers together with 13 Jbeta primers. TCRdb's copy holds only in-frame clones and misses some; the assay was immunoSEQ multiplex PCR. Of approximately 130,000 clones listed, roughly 88% are singletons. This receptor was obtained from a man aged 50 to 60 in good health and CMV-seronegative. Sequenced: PBMCs. The chain is built from TRBV27 and TRBJ1-5; D not certain. The CDR3 spells CASSFSGQPQHF. DNA for the CDR3: TGTGCCAGCAGTTTCTCGGGGCAGCCCCAGCATTTT.